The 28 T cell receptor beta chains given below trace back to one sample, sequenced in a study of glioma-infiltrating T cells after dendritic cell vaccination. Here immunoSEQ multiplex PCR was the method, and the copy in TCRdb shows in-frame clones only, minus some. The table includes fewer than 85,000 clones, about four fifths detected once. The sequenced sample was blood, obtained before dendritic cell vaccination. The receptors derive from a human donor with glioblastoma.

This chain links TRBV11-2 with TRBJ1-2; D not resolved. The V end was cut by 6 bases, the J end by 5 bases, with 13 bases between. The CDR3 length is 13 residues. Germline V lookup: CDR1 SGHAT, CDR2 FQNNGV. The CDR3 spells CASRPPQVYGYTF. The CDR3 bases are TGTGCCAGCAGACCACCCCAGGTTTATGGCTACACCTTC.

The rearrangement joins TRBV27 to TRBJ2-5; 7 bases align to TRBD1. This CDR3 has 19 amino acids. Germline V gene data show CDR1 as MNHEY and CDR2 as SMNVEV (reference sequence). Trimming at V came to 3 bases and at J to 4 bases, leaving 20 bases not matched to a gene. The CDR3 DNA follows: TGTGCCAGCAGTTTGGCGCAGGGGGTCGCGAGTCGCATGCCAGAGACCCAGTACTTC. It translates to CASSLAQGVASRMPETQYF.

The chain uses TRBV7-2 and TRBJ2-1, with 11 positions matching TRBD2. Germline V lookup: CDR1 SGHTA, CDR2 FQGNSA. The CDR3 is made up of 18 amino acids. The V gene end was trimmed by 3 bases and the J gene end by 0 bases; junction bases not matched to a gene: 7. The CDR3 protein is CASSFRLAGHSSYNEQFF. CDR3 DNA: TGTGCCAGCAGCTTCCGACTAGCGGGGCATAGCTCCTACAATGAGCAGTTCTTC.

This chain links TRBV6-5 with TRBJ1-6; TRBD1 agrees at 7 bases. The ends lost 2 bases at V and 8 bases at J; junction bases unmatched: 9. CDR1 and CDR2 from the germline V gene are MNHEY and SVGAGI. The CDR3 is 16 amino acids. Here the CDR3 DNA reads TGTGCCAGCAGTTACGCTATCGGGACAGCCGATTCACCCCTCCACTTT. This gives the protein CASSYAIGTADSPLHF.

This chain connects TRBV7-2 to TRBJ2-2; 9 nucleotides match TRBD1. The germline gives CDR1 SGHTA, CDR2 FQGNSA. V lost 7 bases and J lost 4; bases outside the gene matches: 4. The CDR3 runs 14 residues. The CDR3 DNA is TGTGCCAGCAACCACAGGGGGCTCACCGGGGAGCTGTTTTTT. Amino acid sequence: CASNHRGLTGELFF.

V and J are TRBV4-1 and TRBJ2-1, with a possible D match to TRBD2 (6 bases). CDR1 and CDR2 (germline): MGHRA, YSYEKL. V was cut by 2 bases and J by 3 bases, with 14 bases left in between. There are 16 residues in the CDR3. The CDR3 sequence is CASSQLGLLFYNEQFF. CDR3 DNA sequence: TGCGCCAGCAGCCAACTGGGACTTCTATTCTACAATGAGCAGTTCTTC.

CDR3 nucleotides: TGCGCCAGCAGCTTCGGGGGGATCGATCAGCCCCAGCATTTT. Translated: CASSFGGIDQPQHF. This chain connects TRBV5-1 to TRBJ1-5; possibly TRBD1 for D (5 bases). Germline CDR1 reads SGHRS; CDR2 reads YFSETQ. V lost 2 bases, J lost 5 bases, and 11 bases lay in between. CDR3 size: 14 residues.

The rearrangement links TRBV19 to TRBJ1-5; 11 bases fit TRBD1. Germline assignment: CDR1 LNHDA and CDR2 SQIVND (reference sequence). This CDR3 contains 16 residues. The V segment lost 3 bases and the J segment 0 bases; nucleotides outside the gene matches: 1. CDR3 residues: CASSMDRGHSNQPQHF. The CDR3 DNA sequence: TGTGCCAGTAGTATGGACAGGGGGCATAGCAATCAGCCCCAGCATTTT.

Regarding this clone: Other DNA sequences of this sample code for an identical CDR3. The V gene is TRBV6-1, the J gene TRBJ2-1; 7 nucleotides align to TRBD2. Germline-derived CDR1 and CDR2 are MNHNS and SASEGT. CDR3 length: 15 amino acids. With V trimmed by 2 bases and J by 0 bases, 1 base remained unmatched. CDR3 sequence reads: CASSELAGSYNEQFF. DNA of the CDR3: TGTGCCAGCAGTGAATTAGCGGGCTCCTACAATGAGCAGTTCTTC.

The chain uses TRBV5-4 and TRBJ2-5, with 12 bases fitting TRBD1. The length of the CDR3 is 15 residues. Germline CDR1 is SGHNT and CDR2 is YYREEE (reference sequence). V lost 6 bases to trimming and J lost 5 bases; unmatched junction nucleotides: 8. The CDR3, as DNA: TGTGCCAGCAATAATGGGGACAGGGGGCTGGAGACCCAGTACTTC. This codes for CASNNGDRGLETQYF. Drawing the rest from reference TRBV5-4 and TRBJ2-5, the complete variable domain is ETGVTQSPTHLIKTRGQQVTLRCSSQSGHNTVSWYQQALGQGPQFIFQYYREEENGRGNFPPRFSGLQFPNYSSELNVNALELDDSALYLCASNNGDRGLETQYFGPGTRLLVL.

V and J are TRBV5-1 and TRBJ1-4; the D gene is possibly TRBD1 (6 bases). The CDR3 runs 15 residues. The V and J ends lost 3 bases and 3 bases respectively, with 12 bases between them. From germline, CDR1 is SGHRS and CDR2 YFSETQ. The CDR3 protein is CASSSQGFANEKLFF. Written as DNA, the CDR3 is TGCGCCAGCAGCTCACAGGGATTTGCTAATGAAAAACTGTTTTTT.

The CDR3 sequence is CAWSTGLAGAGETQYF. CDR3 nucleotides: TGTGCCTGGAGTACGGGACTAGCGGGAGCTGGAGAGACCCAGTACTTC. V gene TRBV30 combines with J gene TRBJ2-5, with 14 positions matching TRBD2. Germline CDR1 reads GTSNPN; CDR2 reads SVGIG (reference sequence). V shed 2 bases and J 4 bases; nucleotides not matched to a gene: 6. There are 16 residues in the CDR3.

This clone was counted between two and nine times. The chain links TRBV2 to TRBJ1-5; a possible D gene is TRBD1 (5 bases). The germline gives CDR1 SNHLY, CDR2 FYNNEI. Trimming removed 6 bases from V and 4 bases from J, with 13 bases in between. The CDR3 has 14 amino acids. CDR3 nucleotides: TGTGCCAGCAGGGCGGGGCCGGATAATCAGCCCCAGCATTTT. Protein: CASRAGPDNQPQHF.

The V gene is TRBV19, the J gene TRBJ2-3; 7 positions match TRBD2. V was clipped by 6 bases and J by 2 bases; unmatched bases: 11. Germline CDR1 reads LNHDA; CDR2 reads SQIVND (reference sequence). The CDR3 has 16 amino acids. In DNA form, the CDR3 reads TGTGCCAGTAGCAACGTCGGAAGCGGGAACACAGATACGCAGTATTTT. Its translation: CASSNVGSGNTDTQYF. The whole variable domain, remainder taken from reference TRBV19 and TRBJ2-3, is DGGITQSPKYLFRKEGQNVTLSCEQNLNHDAMYWYRQDPGQGLRLIYYSQIVNDFQKGDIAEGYSVSREKKESFPLTVTSAQKNPTAFYLCASSNVGSGNTDTQYFGPGTRLTVL.

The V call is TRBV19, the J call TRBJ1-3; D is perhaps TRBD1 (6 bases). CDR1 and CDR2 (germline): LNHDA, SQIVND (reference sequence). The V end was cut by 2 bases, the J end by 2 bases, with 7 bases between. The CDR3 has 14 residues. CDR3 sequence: CASSISGAGNTIYF. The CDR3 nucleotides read TGTGCCAGTAGTATATCAGGGGCTGGAAACACCATATATTTT. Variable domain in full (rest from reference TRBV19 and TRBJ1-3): DGGITQSPKYLFRKEGQNVTLSCEQNLNHDAMYWYRQDPGQGLRLIYYSQIVNDFQKGDIAEGYSVSREKKESFPLTVTSAQKNPTAFYLCASSISGAGNTIYFGEGSWLTVV.

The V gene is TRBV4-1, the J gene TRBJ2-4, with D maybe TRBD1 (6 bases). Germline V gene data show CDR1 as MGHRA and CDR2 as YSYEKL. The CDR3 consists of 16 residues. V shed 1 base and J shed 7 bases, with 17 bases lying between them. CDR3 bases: TGCGCCAGCAGCCAAGGATCACCGGGACATGGGAACATTCAGTACTTC. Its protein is CASSQGSPGHGNIQYF.

DNA for the CDR3: TGTGCCAGCAGCCTTGCTTTAGGGGTGAGTGAGGCTTTCTTT. The encoded protein is CASSLALGVSEAFF. This chain links TRBV7-3 with TRBJ1-1; D is perhaps TRBD1 (5 bases). V shed 5 bases and J shed 11 bases, with 21 bases lying between them. The V gene's germline CDR1 is SGHTA and CDR2 FQGTGA. This CDR3 has 14 amino acids.

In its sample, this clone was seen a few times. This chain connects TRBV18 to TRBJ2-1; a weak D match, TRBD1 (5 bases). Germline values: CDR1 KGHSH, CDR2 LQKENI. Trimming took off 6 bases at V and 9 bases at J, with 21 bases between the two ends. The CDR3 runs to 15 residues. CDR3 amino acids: CASSLNREGESEQFF. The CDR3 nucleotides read TGTGCCAGCTCCCTTAATAGAGAAGGGGAAAGTGAGCAGTTCTTC.

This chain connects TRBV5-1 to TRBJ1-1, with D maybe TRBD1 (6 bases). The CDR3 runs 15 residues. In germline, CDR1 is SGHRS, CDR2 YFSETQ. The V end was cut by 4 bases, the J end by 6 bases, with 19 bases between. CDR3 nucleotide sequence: TGCGCCAGCAGCCCATACACAGGGACCCTACCTGAAGCTTTCTTT. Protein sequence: CASSPYTGTLPEAFF.

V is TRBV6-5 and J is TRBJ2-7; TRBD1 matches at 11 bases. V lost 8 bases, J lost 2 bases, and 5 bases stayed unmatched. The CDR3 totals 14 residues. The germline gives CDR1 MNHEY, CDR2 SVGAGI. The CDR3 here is CASRTGQGAYEQYV. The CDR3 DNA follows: TGTGCCAGCCGTACGGGACAGGGGGCCTACGAGCAGTACGTC.

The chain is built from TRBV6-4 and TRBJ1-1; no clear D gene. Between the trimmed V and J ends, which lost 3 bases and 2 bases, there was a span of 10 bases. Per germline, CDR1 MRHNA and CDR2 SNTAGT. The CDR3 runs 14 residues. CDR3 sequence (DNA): TGTGCCAGCAGTGAGTCTCGGGGAAACACTGAAGCTTTCTTT. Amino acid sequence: CASSESRGNTEAFF.

The CDR3 loop is CASEAGGSYEQYF. In DNA, the CDR3 is TGTGCCAGCGAGGCGGGGGGAAGCTACGAGCAGTACTTC. The chain joins TRBV7-2 to TRBJ2-7, with 8 bases matching TRBD2. V dropped 8 bases and J dropped 3; count of bases not matched to a gene: 6. This CDR3 has 13 residues. Per germline, CDR1 SGHTA and CDR2 FQGNSA.

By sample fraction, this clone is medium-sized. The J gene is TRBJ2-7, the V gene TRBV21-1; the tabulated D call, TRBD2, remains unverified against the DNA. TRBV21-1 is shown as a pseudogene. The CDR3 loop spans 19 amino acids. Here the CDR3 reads CASSKTRGGLSRSSYEQYV. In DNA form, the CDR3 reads TGTGCCAGCAGCAAAACAAGGGGGGGACTGAGTCGGAGCTCCTACGAGCAGTACGTC.

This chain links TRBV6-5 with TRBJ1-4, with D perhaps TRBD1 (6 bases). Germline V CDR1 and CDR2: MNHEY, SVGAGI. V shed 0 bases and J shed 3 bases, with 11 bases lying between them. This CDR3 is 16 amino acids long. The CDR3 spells CASSYSWTEANEKLFF. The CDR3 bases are TGTGCCAGCAGTTACTCTTGGACAGAAGCTAATGAAAAACTGTTTTTT.

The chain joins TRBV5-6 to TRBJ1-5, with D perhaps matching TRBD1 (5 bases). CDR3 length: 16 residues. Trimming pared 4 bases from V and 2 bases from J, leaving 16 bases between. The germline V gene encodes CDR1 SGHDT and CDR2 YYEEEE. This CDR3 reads CASSLGGGWGNQPQHF. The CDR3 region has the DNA TGTGCCAGCAGCCTCGGGGGGGGGTGGGGCAATCAGCCCCAGCATTTT.

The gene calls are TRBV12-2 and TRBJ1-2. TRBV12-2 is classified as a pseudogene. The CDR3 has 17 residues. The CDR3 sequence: CASRLGGRGRVTYGYTF. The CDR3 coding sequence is TGTGCAAGTCGCTTAGGAGGGCGGGGCAGGGTGACATATGGCTACACCTTC.

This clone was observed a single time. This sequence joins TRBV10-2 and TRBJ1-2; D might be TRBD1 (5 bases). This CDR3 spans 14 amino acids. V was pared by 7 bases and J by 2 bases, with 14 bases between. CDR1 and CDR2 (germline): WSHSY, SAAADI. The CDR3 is CASTSPQGNYGYTF. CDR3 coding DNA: TGCGCCAGCACTTCCCCTCAGGGAAACTATGGCTACACCTTC.

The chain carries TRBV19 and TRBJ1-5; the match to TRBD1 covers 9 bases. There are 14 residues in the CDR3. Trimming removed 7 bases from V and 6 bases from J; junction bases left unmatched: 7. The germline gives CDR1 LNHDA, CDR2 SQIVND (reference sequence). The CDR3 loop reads CASTDRGSVQPQHF. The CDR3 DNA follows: TGTGCCAGTACGGACAGGGGATCGGTTCAGCCCCAGCATTTT.